This T cell receptor (beta chain) was sequenced for a study of STAT5B mutations in CD4+ large granular lymphocyte leukemia. As to this clone: As yet, its antigen is unknown.

TCRdb's table, derived via immunoSEQ multiplex PCR, lists solely in-frame clones and lacks some. The sample has approximately 30,000 clones, 68% seen once. Study outcomes and limitations: Compared with healthy controls (2/35), patient top clones favored TRBV06 (8/27).

V gave up 3 bases and J gave up 1 base, with 9 bases separating them. Looked up from germline, CDR1 is SQVTM and CDR2 is ANQGSEA. The CDR3 covers 13 residues. This TCR derives from a human donor in good health. The chain recombines TRBV29-1 with TRBJ1-1; D not certain. The source material was CD4+ T cells from blood buffy coats. DNA for the CDR3: TGCAGCGTTGACTCCCCTGAGAACACTGAAGCTTTCTTT. Protein sequence: CSVDSPENTEAFF.